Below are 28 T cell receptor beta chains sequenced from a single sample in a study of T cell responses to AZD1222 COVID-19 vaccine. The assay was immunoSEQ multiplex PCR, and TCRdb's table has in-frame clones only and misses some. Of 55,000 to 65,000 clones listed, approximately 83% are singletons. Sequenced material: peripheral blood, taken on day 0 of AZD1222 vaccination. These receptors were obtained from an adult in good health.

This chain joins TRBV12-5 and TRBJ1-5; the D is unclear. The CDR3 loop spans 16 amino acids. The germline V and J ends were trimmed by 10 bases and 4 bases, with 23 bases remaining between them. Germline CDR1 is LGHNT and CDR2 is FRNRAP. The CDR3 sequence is CATGTSAGLLNQPQHF. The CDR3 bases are TGTGCTACCGGCACGTCTGCGGGTCTATTAAATCAGCCCCAGCATTTT.

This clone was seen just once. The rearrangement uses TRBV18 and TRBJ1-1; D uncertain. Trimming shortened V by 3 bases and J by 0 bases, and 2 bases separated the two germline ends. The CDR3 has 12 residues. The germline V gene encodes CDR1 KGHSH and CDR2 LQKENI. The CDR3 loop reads CASSPLNTEAFF. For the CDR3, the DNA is TGTGCCAGCTCACCCCTGAACACTGAAGCTTTCTTT.

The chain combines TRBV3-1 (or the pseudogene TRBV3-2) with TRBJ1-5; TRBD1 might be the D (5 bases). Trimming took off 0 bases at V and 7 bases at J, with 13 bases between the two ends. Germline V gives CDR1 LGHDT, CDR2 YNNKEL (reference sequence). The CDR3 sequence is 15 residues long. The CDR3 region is CASSQDLGRGQPQHF. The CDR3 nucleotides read TGTGCCAGCAGCCAAGATTTGGGTAGGGGACAGCCCCAGCATTTT.

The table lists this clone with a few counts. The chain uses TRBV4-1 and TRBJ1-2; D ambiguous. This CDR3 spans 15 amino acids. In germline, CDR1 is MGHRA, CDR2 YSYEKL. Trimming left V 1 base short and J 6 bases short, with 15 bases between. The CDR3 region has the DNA TGCGCCAGCAGCCAAGCACCCGGGTCCCCGAATGGCTACACCTTC. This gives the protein CASSQAPGSPNGYTF.

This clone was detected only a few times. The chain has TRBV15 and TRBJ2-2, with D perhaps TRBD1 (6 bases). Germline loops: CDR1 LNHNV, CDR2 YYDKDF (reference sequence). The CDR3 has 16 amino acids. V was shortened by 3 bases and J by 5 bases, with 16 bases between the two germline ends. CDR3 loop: CATSRIGQLLTGELFF. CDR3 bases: TGTGCCACCAGCAGGATTGGACAGTTACTGACCGGGGAGCTGTTTTTT.

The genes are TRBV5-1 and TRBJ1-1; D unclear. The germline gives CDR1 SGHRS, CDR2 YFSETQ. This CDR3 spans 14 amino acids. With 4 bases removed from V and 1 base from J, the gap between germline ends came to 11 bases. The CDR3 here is CASSPGDANTEAFF. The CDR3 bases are TGCGCCAGCAGCCCGGGAGACGCGAACACTGAAGCTTTCTTT.

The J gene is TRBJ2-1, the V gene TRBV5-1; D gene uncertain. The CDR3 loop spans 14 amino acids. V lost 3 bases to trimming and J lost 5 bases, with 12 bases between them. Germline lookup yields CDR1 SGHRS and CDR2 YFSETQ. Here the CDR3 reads CASSSTPTNNEQFF. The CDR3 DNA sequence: TGCGCCAGCAGCTCCACCCCCACTAACAATGAGCAGTTCTTC.

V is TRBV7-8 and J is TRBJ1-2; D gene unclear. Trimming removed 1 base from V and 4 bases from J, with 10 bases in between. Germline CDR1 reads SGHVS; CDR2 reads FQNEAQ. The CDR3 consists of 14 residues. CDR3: CASSLGSQTYGYTF. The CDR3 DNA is TGTGCCAGCAGCTTAGGATCGCAGACCTATGGCTACACCTTC.

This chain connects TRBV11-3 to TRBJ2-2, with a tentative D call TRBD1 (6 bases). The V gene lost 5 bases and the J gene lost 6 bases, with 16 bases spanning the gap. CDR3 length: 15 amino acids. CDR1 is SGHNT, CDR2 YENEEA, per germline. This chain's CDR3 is CASSVWADSSGELFF. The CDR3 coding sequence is TGTGCCAGCAGCGTGTGGGCGGACAGTTCCGGGGAGCTGTTTTTT. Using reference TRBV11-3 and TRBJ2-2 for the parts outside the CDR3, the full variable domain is EAGVVQSPRYKIIEKKQPVAFWCNPISGHNTLYWYLQNLGQGPELLIRYENEEAVDDSQLPKDRFSAERLKGVDSTLKIQPAELGDSAVYLCASSVWADSSGELFFGEGSRLTVL.

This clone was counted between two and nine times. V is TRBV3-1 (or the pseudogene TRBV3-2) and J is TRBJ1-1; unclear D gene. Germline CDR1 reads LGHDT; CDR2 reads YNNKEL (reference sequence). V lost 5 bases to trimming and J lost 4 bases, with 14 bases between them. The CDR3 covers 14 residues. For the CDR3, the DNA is TGTGCCAGCAGCACCTTTCCGCCGGGCACTGAAGCTTTCTTT. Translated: CASSTFPPGTEAFF.

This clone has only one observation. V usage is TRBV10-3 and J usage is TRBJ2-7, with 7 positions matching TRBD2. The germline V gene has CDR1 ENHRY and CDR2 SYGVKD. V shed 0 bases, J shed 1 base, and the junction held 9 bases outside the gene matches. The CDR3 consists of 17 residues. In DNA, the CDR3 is TGTGCCATCAGTGAGTCCGCCAAGCGGGGAAAGTCCTACGAGCAGTACTTC. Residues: CAISESAKRGKSYEQYF.

CDR3 in DNA: TGTGCCAGCCGGGGCCTAAGGTCACCCCTCCACTTT. This translates into CASRGLRSPLHF. V and J are TRBV7-9 and TRBJ1-6; possibly TRBD1 for D (5 bases). CDR1 SEHNR and CDR2 FQNEAQ come from the germline V gene (reference sequence). CDR3 size: 12 residues. Trimming took 8 bases from V and 10 from J, leaving 12 bases between them.

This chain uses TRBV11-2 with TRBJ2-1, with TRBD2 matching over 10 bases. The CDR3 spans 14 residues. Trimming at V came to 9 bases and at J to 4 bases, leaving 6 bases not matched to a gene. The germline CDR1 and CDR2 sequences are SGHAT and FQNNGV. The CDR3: CASTGTSAYNEQFF. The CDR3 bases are TGTGCCAGTACCGGGACTAGCGCTTACAATGAGCAGTTCTTC.

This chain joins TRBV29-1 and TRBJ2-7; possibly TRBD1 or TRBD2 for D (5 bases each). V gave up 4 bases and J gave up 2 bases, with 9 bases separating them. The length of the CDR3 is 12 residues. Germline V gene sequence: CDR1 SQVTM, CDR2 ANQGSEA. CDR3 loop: CSVGDGPYEQYF. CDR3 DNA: TGCAGCGTTGGGGACGGTCCCTACGAGCAGTACTTC.

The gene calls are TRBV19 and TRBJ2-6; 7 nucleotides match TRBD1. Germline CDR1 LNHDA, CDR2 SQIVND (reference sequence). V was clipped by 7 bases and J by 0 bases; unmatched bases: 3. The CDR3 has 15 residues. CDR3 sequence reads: CASKKGASGANVLTF. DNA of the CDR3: TGTGCCAGTAAAAAGGGGGCCTCTGGGGCCAACGTCCTGACTTTC.

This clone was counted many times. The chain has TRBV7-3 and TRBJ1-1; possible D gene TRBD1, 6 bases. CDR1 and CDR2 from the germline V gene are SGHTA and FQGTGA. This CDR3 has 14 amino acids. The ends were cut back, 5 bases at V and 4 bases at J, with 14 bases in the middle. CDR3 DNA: TGTGCCAGCAGCCCAATCGGGGGCAGCACTGAAGCTTTCTTT. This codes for CASSPIGGSTEAFF.

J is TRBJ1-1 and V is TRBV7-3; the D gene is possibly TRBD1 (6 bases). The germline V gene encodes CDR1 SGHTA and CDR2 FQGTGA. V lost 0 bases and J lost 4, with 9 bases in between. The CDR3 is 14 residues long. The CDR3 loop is CASSLTGGITEAFF. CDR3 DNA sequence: TGTGCCAGCAGCTTAACAGGGGGGATCACTGAAGCTTTCTTT.

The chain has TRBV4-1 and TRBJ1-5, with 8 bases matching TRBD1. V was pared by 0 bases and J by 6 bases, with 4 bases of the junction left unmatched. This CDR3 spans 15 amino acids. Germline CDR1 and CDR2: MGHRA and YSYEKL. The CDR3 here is CASSQEVTGAQPQHF. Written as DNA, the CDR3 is TGCGCCAGCAGCCAAGAAGTGACAGGGGCTCAGCCCCAGCATTTT.

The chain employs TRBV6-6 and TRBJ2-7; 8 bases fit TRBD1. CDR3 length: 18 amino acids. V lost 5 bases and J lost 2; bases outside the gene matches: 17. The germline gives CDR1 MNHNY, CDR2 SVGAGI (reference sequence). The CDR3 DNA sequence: TGTGCCAGCAGTCAACGGACAGGGCCGGCAACATTTACCTACGAGCAGTACTTC. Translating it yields CASSQRTGPATFTYEQYF.

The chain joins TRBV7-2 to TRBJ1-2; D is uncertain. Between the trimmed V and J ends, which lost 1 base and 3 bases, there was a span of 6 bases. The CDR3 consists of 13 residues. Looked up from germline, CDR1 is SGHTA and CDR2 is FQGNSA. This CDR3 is CASSLGLDYGYTF. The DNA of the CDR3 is TGTGCCAGCAGCTTAGGGCTAGACTATGGCTACACCTTC.

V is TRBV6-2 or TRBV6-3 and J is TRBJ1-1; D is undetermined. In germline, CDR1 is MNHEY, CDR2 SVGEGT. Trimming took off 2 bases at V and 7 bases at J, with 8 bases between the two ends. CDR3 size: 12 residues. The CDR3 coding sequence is TGTGCCAGCAGTTACGGCCCGAATGAAGCTTTCTTT. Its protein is CASSYGPNEAFF.

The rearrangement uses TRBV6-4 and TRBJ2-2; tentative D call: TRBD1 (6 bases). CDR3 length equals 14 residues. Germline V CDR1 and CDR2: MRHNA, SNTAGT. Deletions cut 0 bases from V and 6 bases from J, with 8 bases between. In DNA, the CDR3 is TGTGCCAGCAGTGACTCCGCAGGGGCCGGGGAGCTGTTTTTT. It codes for CASSDSAGAGELFF.

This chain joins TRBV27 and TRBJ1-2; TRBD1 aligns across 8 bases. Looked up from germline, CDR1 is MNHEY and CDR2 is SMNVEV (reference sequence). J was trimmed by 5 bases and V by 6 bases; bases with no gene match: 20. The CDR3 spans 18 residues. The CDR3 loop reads CASRRQGAHGPLSYGYTF. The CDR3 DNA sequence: TGTGCCAGCAGGAGGCAGGGGGCGCACGGCCCCCTATCATATGGCTACACCTTC.

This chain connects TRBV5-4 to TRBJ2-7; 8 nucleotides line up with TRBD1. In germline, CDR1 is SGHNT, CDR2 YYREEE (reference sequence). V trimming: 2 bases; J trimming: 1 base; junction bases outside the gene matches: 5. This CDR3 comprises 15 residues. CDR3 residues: CASSFRDRLSYEQYF. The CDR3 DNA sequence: TGTGCCAGCAGCTTCCGGGACAGGCTTTCCTACGAGCAGTACTTC.

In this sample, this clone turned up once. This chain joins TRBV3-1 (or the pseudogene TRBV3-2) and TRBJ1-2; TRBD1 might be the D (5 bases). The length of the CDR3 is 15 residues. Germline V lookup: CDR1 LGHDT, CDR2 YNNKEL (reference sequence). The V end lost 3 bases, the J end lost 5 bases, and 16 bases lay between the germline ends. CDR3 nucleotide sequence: TGTGCCAGCAGCCACCCCCGGTCAGGGCGGTATGGCTACACCTTC. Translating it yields CASSHPRSGRYGYTF.

In DNA, the CDR3 is TGTGCCAGCAGCTTGAGATTGGCAGCTAATGAAAAACTGTTTTTT. It translates to CASSLRLAANEKLFF. This sequence joins TRBV5-4 and TRBJ1-4; no clear D gene. CDR1 and CDR2 from the germline V gene are SGHNT and YYREEE (reference sequence). Trimming left V 1 base short and J 3 bases short, with 10 bases between. The CDR3 has 15 amino acids.

This CDR3 reads CAWSASGQEPQHF. The CDR3 coding sequence is TGTGCCTGGAGTGCCTCCGGACAAGAGCCCCAGCATTTT. The V gene is TRBV30, the J gene TRBJ1-5, with D tentatively TRBD1 (5 bases). V was clipped by 1 base and J by 8 bases, with 12 bases between them. The CDR3 runs to 13 residues. Per germline, CDR1 GTSNPN and CDR2 SVGIG (reference sequence).

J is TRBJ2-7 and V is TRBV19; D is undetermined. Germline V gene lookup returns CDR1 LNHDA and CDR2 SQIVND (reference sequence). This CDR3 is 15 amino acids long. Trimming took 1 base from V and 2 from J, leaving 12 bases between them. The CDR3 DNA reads TGTGCCAGTAGTATAGTCGCAGGCCGTACCTACGAGCAGTACTTC. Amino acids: CASSIVAGRTYEQYF.